Listed below are T cell receptor beta chains from one sample, sequenced in a study of T cell changes during pregnancy in multiple sclerosis. Data came from immunoSEQ multiplex PCR; TCRdb stores just in-frame clones and leaves some out. Of approximately 52,000 clones listed, about 92% were seen once; the top ten hold roughly 0.25%. The sample was CD4+ T cells from peripheral blood mononuclear cells, taken in the third trimester of pregnancy. Receptor source: a female donor with multiple sclerosis, enrolled in a pregnancy study. The CDR3 runs from the conserved cysteine through the conserved F or W. The D gene is left open where the match is weak. A clone size is listed for some rows: how often the clone was seen (once, few, many), or a class if it is expanded.

D	length	J	size	V	DNA	CDR3
NA	11	TRBJ1-2	NA	TRBV28	TGTGCCAGCGTTTCCAGCGAGGGCTACACCTTC	CASVSSEGYTF
TRBD2	14	TRBJ2-1	NA	TRBV6-6	TGTGCCAGCAGCCCACTAGCGGAGTACAATGAGCAGTTCTTC	CASSPLAEYNEQFF
TRBD1	13	TRBJ1-2	once	TRBV28	TGTGCCAGCAGGGTGACAGGGCAGGATGGCTACACCTTC	CASRVTGQDGYTF
TRBD2	18	TRBJ2-5	NA	TRBV5-1	TGCGCCAGCAGCTTGGGGGGGACTAGCGGGAGTGCTGGGGAGACCCAGTACTTC	CASSLGGTSGSAGETQYF
NA	16	TRBJ2-1	few	TRBV19	TGTGCCAGTAGTATGCCGGCGGGCCCCCGCTTAAGTGAGCAGTTCTTC	CASSMPAGPRLSEQFF
TRBD1	14	TRBJ2-2	NA	TRBV19	TGTGCCAGCCGGGACAGGGGGGACACCGGGGAGCTGTTTTTT	CASRDRGDTGELFF
TRBD2	16	TRBJ2-7	few	TRBV18	TGTGCCAGCTCACCAATGGGACTAGCGGGAGGTAACGAGCAGTACTTC	CASSPMGLAGGNEQYF
TRBD1	14	TRBJ2-7	once	TRBV5-6	TGTGCCAGCAGCTCCGGGACAGGGATCTACGAGCAGTACTTC	CASSSGTGIYEQYF
TRBD1	16	TRBJ2-3	NA	TRBV7-3	TGTGCCAGCAGCTTAAACCAGGGGGCGGGGACAGATACGCAGTATTTT	CASSLNQGAGTDTQYF
NA	14	TRBJ1-2	NA	TRBV6-1	TGTGCCAGCAGCTGGACGGGGGCTAACTATGGCTACACCTTC	CASSWTGANYGYTF
TRBD2	15	TRBJ2-7	NA	TRBV19	TGTGCCAGTAGTATAGGAGCGGGACCCTTATACGAGCAGTACTTC	CASSIGAGPLYEQYF
TRBD2	15	TRBJ2-5	NA	TRBV5-1	TGCGCCAGCAGCTTGGGGACTAGCGGGCAAGAGACCCAGTACTTC	CASSLGTSGQETQYF
NA	13	TRBJ1-1	NA	TRBV9	TGTGCCAGCAGCGTAGGGGGCGACACTGAAGCTTTCTTT	CASSVGGDTEAFF
NA	12	TRBJ1-1	NA	TRBV6-6	TGTGCCAGCCGTACGGGGAACACTGAAGCTTTCTTT	CASRTGNTEAFF
NA	17	TRBJ2-1	NA	TRBV14	TGTGCCAGCAGCCTAAAGGCGGGGAGGAGGGCCGGCAATGAGCAGTTCTTC	CASSLKAGRRAGNEQFF
TRBD2	14	TRBJ2-5	NA	TRBV28	TGTGCCAGCAGACTAGCGGGCCCCCCGGAGACCCAGTACTTC	CASRLAGPPETQYF
NA	14	TRBJ2-3	NA	TRBV5-4	TGTGCCAGCAGCTTGGAAGGGGCTACAGATACGCAGTATTTT	CASSLEGATDTQYF
TRBD1	15	TRBJ2-1	NA	TRBV25-1	TGTGCCAGCAGTGAGGGACAGGGGGTGATTGGTGAGCAGTTCTTC	CASSEGQGVIGEQFF
TRBD1	14	TRBJ1-2	NA	TRBV30	TGTGCCTGGAGTGTACGAGACAGGGACTATGGCTACACCTTC	CAWSVRDRDYGYTF
NA	14	TRBJ2-3	NA	TRBV5-1	TGCGCCAGCAGCTTGGAGGGGGTCACAGATACGCAGTATTTT	CASSLEGVTDTQYF
NA	14	TRBJ2-1	NA	TRBV27	TGTGCCAGCAGTTCCGTGCGGAGCCCCAATGAGCAGTTCTTC	CASSSVRSPNEQFF
NA	12	TRBJ1-4	NA	TRBV4-2	TGTGCCAGCAGCCCTACAGGGTTACCCCTATTATTT	CASSPTGLPLLF
NA	16	TRBJ1-4	NA	TRBV6-1	TGTGCCAGCAGTGAAGCGCCAGTCCGTACTAATGAAAAACTGTTTTTT	CASSEAPVRTNEKLFF
TRBD1	14	TRBJ2-5	few	TRBV5-1	TGCGCCAGCAGCCTGGGACAGGGGTTAGAGACCCAGTACTTC	CASSLGQGLETQYF
NA	16	TRBJ1-2	NA	TRBV18	TGTGCCAGCTCACCACGCCGGGACACTACTAACTATGGCTACACCTTC	CASSPRRDTTNYGYTF
NA	16	TRBJ1-1	NA	TRBV15	TGTGCCACCAGCGGTCCGCAGGGTCTCGCGAACACTGAAGCTTTCTTT	CATSGPQGLANTEAFF
NA	14	TRBJ2-1	NA	TRBV18	TGTGCCAGCTCCCCCCCGGGGTCGTACAATGAGCAGTTCTTC	CASSPPGSYNEQFF
TRBD1	15	TRBJ1-2	NA	TRBV29-1	TGCAGCGTTGAAGATGTTTTACAGGGGAACTATGGCTACACCTTC	CSVEDVLQGNYGYTF
TRBD2	13	TRBJ2-1	NA	TRBV27	TGTGCCAGCAGCCGCCGCTCTAGCGGCGAGCAGTTCTTC	CASSRRSSGEQFF
NA	13	TRBJ1-5	once	TRBV7-8	TGTGCCAGCAGCTTGTCGTCGTATCAGCCCCAGCATTTT	CASSLSSYQPQHF
TRBD1	15	TRBJ2-7	NA	TRBV9	TGTGCCAGCAGCGTAGGAGGGACAGGGGTCAACGAGCAGTACTTC	CASSVGGTGVNEQYF
TRBD2	15	TRBJ2-7	NA	TRBV2	TGTGCCAGCAGGGAGACTAGCGGGAGCCCCTACGAGCAGTACTTC	CASRETSGSPYEQYF
NA	15	TRBJ2-2	NA	TRBV5-1	TGCGCCAGCAGCTTGGGGCTGCCTCGCACCGGGGAGCTGTTTTTT	CASSLGLPRTGELFF
NA	10	TRBJ1-2	NA	TRBV20-1	TGCAGTCCTGCGGGGGCCGGCTACACCTTC	CSPAGAGYTF
TRBD2	15	TRBJ2-7	NA	TRBV5-1	TGCGCCAGCAGCTCCCTAGCGGGAAGCTCCTACGAGCAGTACTTC	CASSSLAGSSYEQYF
NA	13	TRBJ1-1	few	TRBV27	TGTGCCAGCAGTTCAACAGTGAACACTGAAGCTTTCTTT	CASSSTVNTEAFF
NA	13	TRBJ2-7	NA	TRBV5-1	TGCGCCAGCAGCAAACAGGGTTCCTACGAGCAGTACTTC	CASSKQGSYEQYF
TRBD1	13	TRBJ2-1	NA	TRBV10-3	TGTGCCACCGGACAGGGGGTAGTGGATGAGCAGTTCTTC	CATGQGVVDEQFF
TRBD2	15	TRBJ2-3	NA	TRBV4-2	TGTGCCAGCAGCCAGGAAGCGGGACCCTCAGATACGCAGTATTTT	CASSQEAGPSDTQYF
TRBD1	16	TRBJ1-6	NA	TRBV9	TGTGCCAGCAGCGTAGCCGAGGGACAGGAGAATTCACCCCTCCACTTT	CASSVAEGQENSPLHF
TRBD2	19	TRBJ2-3	NA	TRBV30	TGTGCCTGGAGTCGGGTTAGCGGGAGTGTATTCCGGAGGGTGGATACGCAGTATTTT	CAWSRVSGSVFRRVDTQYF
NA	13	TRBJ1-2	NA	TRBV5-4	TGTGCCAGCAGCTTCACAGGGTATTATGGCTACACCTTC	CASSFTGYYGYTF
NA	15	TRBJ2-3	NA	TRBV7-8	TGTGCCAGCAGCCCCGACTTCACCAGCACAGATACGCAGTATTTT	CASSPDFTSTDTQYF
NA	13	TRBJ1-6	few	TRBV5-1	TGCGCCAGCAGCTCCTACAGGGACTCACCCCTCCACTTT	CASSSYRDSPLHF
NA	13	TRBJ2-1	NA	TRBV30	TGTGCCTGGAGTAGGGGGATGGACAATGAGCAGTTCTTC	CAWSRGMDNEQFF
TRBD2	18	TRBJ2-3	NA	TRBV9	TGTGCCAGCAGCGTAGAGGGACTAGCGGGGGGACTCGCAGATACGCAGTATTTT	CASSVEGLAGGLADTQYF